Each of the 30 T cell receptor beta chains below was sequenced from the same sample in a study of cytomegalovirus exposure and HLA in healthy donors. Vbeta (60) and Jbeta (13) primers were used in the PCR. Assay used: immunoSEQ multiplex PCR; TCRdb lists only in-frame clones, some missing. The sample holds 170,000 or so clones, about 85% seen once. Specimen: PBMCs. The receptors shown here come from a male donor in good health and CMV-seropositive.

The genes are TRBV14 and TRBJ1-1; D is unresolved. The germline V gene encodes CDR1 SGHDN and CDR2 FVKESK. This CDR3 comprises 15 residues. V lost 5 bases, J lost 1 base, and 14 bases lay in between. CDR3 coding DNA: TGTGCCAGCAGCAGCTTTCGGTCATGGAACACTGAAGCTTTCTTT. Its protein is CASSSFRSWNTEAFF.

The chain joins TRBV19 to TRBJ1-3, with D possibly matching TRBD1 (5 bases). V was clipped by 5 bases and J by 4 bases, with 9 bases between them. CDR1 and CDR2 (germline): LNHDA, SQIVND (reference sequence). CDR3 length equals 13 residues. CDR3 DNA sequence: TGTGCCAGTAGTTTCGACAGCGGAAACACCATATATTTT. Translated: CASSFDSGNTIYF.

The chain carries TRBV5-3 and TRBJ2-7; TRBD1 matches 9 bases. TRBV5-3 falls under the ORF class, with uncertain function. After removal of 0 bases from V and 4 bases from J, the junction contained 17 bases not matched to a gene. The CDR3 contains 19 residues. As DNA, the CDR3 is TGTGCCAGAAGCTTGGAAGGTGAGTCCGACAGGGGGACCTTTTACGAGCAGTACTTC. It specifies CARSLEGESDRGTFYEQYF.

The V gene is TRBV28, the J gene TRBJ2-7; tentative D call: TRBD2 (5 bases). This CDR3 has 16 amino acids. Trimming took 2 bases from V and 0 from J, leaving 14 bases between them. Germline CDR1 MDHEN, CDR2 SYDVKM. In DNA form, the CDR3 reads TGTGCCAGCAGTTTAAGGTTGGGGAGCCGCTCCTACGAGCAGTACTTC. Translating gives CASSLRLGSRSYEQYF.

V usage is TRBV7-9 and J usage is TRBJ1-3, with D tentatively TRBD1 (6 bases). The CDR3 covers 14 residues. V was pared by 4 bases and J by 5 bases, with 12 bases between. Germline CDR1 and CDR2: SEHNR and FQNEAQ (reference sequence). The CDR3: CASSSYRDRNTIYF. DNA of the CDR3: TGTGCCAGCAGCTCCTACAGGGATAGAAACACCATATATTTT.

V is TRBV11-3 and J is TRBJ2-1; the match to TRBD2 covers 9 bases. With V trimmed by 2 bases and J by 8 bases, 16 bases remained unmatched. This CDR3 spans 18 amino acids. The germline gives CDR1 SGHNT, CDR2 YENEEA. The CDR3 loop is CASSLSVAGALVGHEQFF. CDR3 sequence (DNA): TGTGCCAGCAGCTTAAGCGTAGCGGGAGCCTTGGTTGGCCATGAGCAGTTCTTC.

The V and J genes are TRBV7-3 and TRBJ1-6; possibly TRBD1 for D (5 bases). The V end lost 1 base, the J end lost 6 bases, and 10 bases lay between the germline ends. The CDR3 totals 15 residues. Germline assignment: CDR1 SGHTA and CDR2 FQGTGA. The DNA of the CDR3 is TGTGCCAGCAGCTTAAGGCAGGGTGGTAATTCACCCCTCCACTTT. Translating it yields CASSLRQGGNSPLHF.

The J gene is TRBJ1-2, the V gene TRBV7-9; D is unclear. V gave up 1 base and J gave up 0 bases, with 9 bases separating them. The germline V gene has CDR1 SEHNR and CDR2 FQNEAQ (reference sequence). There are 15 residues in the CDR3. The CDR3 DNA sequence: TGTGCCAGCAGCTTAGTGGCAGGATCTAACTATGGCTACACCTTC. Protein sequence: CASSLVAGSNYGYTF.

The chain links TRBV4-1 to TRBJ1-1; D might be TRBD1 (6 bases). CDR1 is MGHRA, CDR2 YSYEKL, per germline. The CDR3 runs to 13 residues. V was clipped by 4 bases and J by 4 bases, with 10 bases between them. CDR3 DNA: TGCGCCAGCAGCCGCACAGGGACCACTGAAGCTTTCTTT. Its protein product is CASSRTGTTEAFF.

The chain uses TRBV6-5 and TRBJ2-1, with 11 bases matching TRBD2. CDR1 and CDR2 from the germline V gene are MNHEY and SVGAGI. CDR3 length: 15 residues. With 10 bases clipped from V and 6 bases from J, the junction kept 11 bases outside the gene matches. CDR3 nucleotides: TGTGCCACCTATACTCAACTAGCGGGAGTCAATGAGCAGTTCTTC. It yields the protein CATYTQLAGVNEQFF.

This clone was observed once. V gene TRBV6-6 combines with J gene TRBJ2-1; 11 bases are shared with TRBD2. The CDR3 consists of 16 residues. V lost 4 bases, J lost 6 bases, and 8 bases stayed unmatched. The germline gives CDR1 MNHNY, CDR2 SVGAGI (reference sequence). The CDR3 sequence: CASSFLAGGNGNEQFF. The CDR3 DNA reads TGTGCCAGCAGTTTTTTAGCGGGAGGGAATGGCAATGAGCAGTTCTTC.

The chain recombines TRBV4-3 with TRBJ2-7, with TRBD1 matching over 8 bases. The J segment lost 0 bases and the V segment lost 4 bases, leaving 14 bases of the junction unmatched. Germline lookup yields CDR1 LGHNA and CDR2 YSLEER. The CDR3 consists of 18 residues. CDR3 sequence: CASSRQADGTGFSYEQYF. CDR3 DNA sequence: TGCGCCAGCAGCCGACAGGCCGACGGGACAGGATTCTCCTACGAGCAGTACTTC.

V usage is TRBV9 and J usage is TRBJ1-2; D unresolved. This CDR3 is built from 12 residues. The V end was cut by 3 bases, the J end by 5 bases, with 8 bases between. Per the germline V gene, CDR1 is SGDLS and CDR2 is YYNGEE. The CDR3 nucleotides read TGTGCCAGCAGCGGACACAGATATGGCTACACCTTC. The encoded protein is CASSGHRYGYTF.

This sequence joins TRBV7-9 and TRBJ2-1; D may be TRBD2 (6 bases). This CDR3 contains 15 residues. The V and J ends lost 1 base and 9 bases respectively, with 16 bases between them. From germline, CDR1 is SEHNR and CDR2 FQNEAQ (reference sequence). As DNA, the CDR3 is TGTGCCAGCAGCTTAGAGGAGGGGATCGAGGGTGAGCAGTTCTTC. Protein product: CASSLEEGIEGEQFF.

There are a few counts of this clone. The CDR3 loop is CSAAVGASNEQFF. The CDR3 DNA reads TGCAGCGCCGCGGTGGGGGCGAGTAATGAGCAGTTCTTC. The chain couples TRBV29-1 to TRBJ2-1; D is perhaps TRBD1 (6 bases). The CDR3 runs 13 residues. Per the germline V gene, CDR1 is SQVTM and CDR2 is ANQGSEA. Trimming left V 7 bases short and J 7 bases short, with 17 bases between.

This sequence joins TRBV30 and TRBJ1-3; possible D gene TRBD1, 5 bases. Germline V lookup: CDR1 GTSNPN, CDR2 SVGIG (reference sequence). With 0 bases removed from V and 4 bases from J, the gap between germline ends came to 13 bases. CDR3 length: 15 residues. The CDR3 protein is CAWSVQGTSGNTIYF. The CDR3 DNA follows: TGTGCCTGGAGTGTCCAGGGAACATCGGGAAACACCATATATTTT.

This clone was seen a handful of times. The rearrangement joins TRBV4-1 to TRBJ1-1; D call uncertain. Germline CDR1 is MGHRA and CDR2 is YSYEKL. The CDR3 runs to 14 residues. V lost 1 base, J lost 5 bases, and 11 bases lay in between. CDR3 in amino acids: CASSQGPGDTEAFF. The DNA of the CDR3 is TGCGCCAGCAGCCAAGGGCCCGGGGATACTGAAGCTTTCTTT.

J is TRBJ1-5 and V is TRBV6-1, with TRBD1 as a possible D gene (5 bases). Trimming pared 6 bases from V and 5 bases from J, leaving 8 bases between. The CDR3 loop spans 12 amino acids. Germline V gives CDR1 MNHNS, CDR2 SASEGT. This CDR3 reads CASSQGDQPQHF. The CDR3 nucleotides read TGTGCCAGCAGCCAGGGTGATCAGCCCCAGCATTTT.

The V gene is TRBV7-3, the J gene TRBJ2-3; 9 bases map to TRBD1. V dropped 3 bases and J dropped 6; count of bases not matched to a gene: 7. The V gene's germline CDR1 is SGHTA and CDR2 FQGTGA. The CDR3 totals 15 residues. The CDR3 bases are TGTGCCAGCAGCTTGGACGGGACAGGGCCCGATACGCAGTATTTT. Protein: CASSLDGTGPDTQYF.

The V gene is TRBV2, the J gene TRBJ2-3, with D possibly matching TRBD1 (6 bases). Germline V gene lookup returns CDR1 SNHLY and CDR2 FYNNEI. This CDR3 comprises 15 residues. Trimming pared 7 bases from V and 4 bases from J, leaving 18 bases between. The DNA for the CDR3 is TGTGCCAGCACCCCAGGGGCGGTCCTCCCAGATACGCAGTATTTT. Translation: CASTPGAVLPDTQYF.

CDR3 sequence reads: CASTHGGGGAEAFF. The CDR3 DNA sequence: TGTGCCAGCACCCACGGGGGTGGGGGGGCTGAAGCTTTCTTT. The rearrangement joins TRBV2 to TRBJ1-1; D possibly corresponds to TRBD1 (5 bases). Germline lookup yields CDR1 SNHLY and CDR2 FYNNEI. This CDR3 comprises 14 residues. V was trimmed by 7 bases and J by 6 bases, leaving 18 bases between them.

This clone has more than one count but fewer than ten. The chain couples TRBV7-8 to TRBJ1-5; D gene unclear. V shed 1 base and J shed 7 bases, with 11 bases lying between them. Germline V gene lookup returns CDR1 SGHVS and CDR2 FQNEAQ. The CDR3 is 14 amino acids. In DNA, the CDR3 is TGTGCCAGCAGCTTAGAGCCACTGCCACAGCCCCAGCATTTT. Protein product: CASSLEPLPQPQHF.

The sample holds a few counts of this clone. CDR3 nucleotides: TGTGCCAGCAGTTTCTCCCGGGGACACTTGAACACTGAAGCTTTCTTT. Its protein is CASSFSRGHLNTEAFF. The rearrangement uses TRBV27 and TRBJ1-1, with D maybe TRBD1 (6 bases). Germline V CDR1 and CDR2: MNHEY, SMNVEV (reference sequence). The CDR3 extends over 16 amino acids. V gave up 3 bases and J gave up 0 bases, with 14 bases separating them.

Concerning this clone itself: Mismatch with germline at one junction end may stem from a read error. The chain combines TRBV7-9 with TRBJ2-1; D is unclear. CDR1 is SEHNR, CDR2 FQNEAQ, per germline (reference sequence). CDR3 length: 13 residues. The CDR3: CASSFSSNNDQFF. CDR3 DNA sequence: TGTGCCAGCAGCTTCTCCTCGAACAATGATCAGTTCTTC.

The genes are TRBV7-2 and TRBJ2-3; 14 bases map to TRBD2. The germline gives CDR1 SGHTA, CDR2 FQGNSA. The trim removed 3 bases at V and 5 bases at J, leaving 1 base unmatched. The CDR3 spans 15 residues. The CDR3 sequence: CASSLGTSGRDTQYF. The CDR3 bases are TGTGCCAGCAGCTTGGGGACTAGCGGGAGAGATACGCAGTATTTT.

This clone was detected a few times. This chain uses TRBV9 with TRBJ2-1; 8 bases agree with TRBD1. The germline V gene encodes CDR1 SGDLS and CDR2 YYNGEE. The junction had 6 bases not matched to a gene; V was cut back by 4 bases and J by 6 bases. CDR3 size: 14 residues. The CDR3 DNA follows: TGTGCCAGCAGCACCCGGACAGGGTCCAATGAGCAGTTCTTC. Translation gives CASSTRTGSNEQFF.

There are a few counts of this clone. The chain has TRBV6-4 and TRBJ2-1; TRBD2 agrees at 10 bases. This CDR3 region has 15 residues. Germline lookup yields CDR1 MRHNA and CDR2 SNTAGT. The V gene end was trimmed by 5 bases and the J gene end by 6 bases; junction bases not matched to a gene: 7. CDR3 in DNA: TGTGCCAGCAGTTGGCTAGCGGGAGCGTCCAATGAGCAGTTCTTC. This encodes CASSWLAGASNEQFF.

The rearrangement links TRBV18 to TRBJ2-7, with no clear D. V was cut by 2 bases and J by 5 bases, with 13 bases left in between. CDR3 length: 14 amino acids. CDR1 is KGHSH and CDR2 is LQKENI in the germline V gene. CDR3 sequence: CASSPVSSSDEQYF. CDR3 nucleotide sequence: TGTGCCAGCTCACCAGTAAGTTCGAGCGACGAGCAGTACTTC.

The rearrangement joins TRBV5-1 to TRBJ2-2, with TRBD1 identical over 7 bases. V gave up 8 bases and J gave up 2 bases; unmatched junction bases: 6. The CDR3 loop spans 14 amino acids. Germline CDR1 SGHRS, CDR2 YFSETQ. The CDR3 nucleotides are TGCGCCAGTGAGACAGGGTTCAACACCGGGGAGCTGTTTTTT. It is translated as CASETGFNTGELFF.

The chain is built from TRBV4-1 and TRBJ1-5, with D unresolved. The CDR3 has 16 amino acids. Looked up from germline, CDR1 is MGHRA and CDR2 is YSYEKL. V shed 0 bases and J shed 6 bases, with 15 bases lying between them. The CDR3 loop reads CASSQDLAAGLQPQHF. CDR3 in DNA: TGCGCCAGCAGCCAAGATTTGGCGGCAGGACTTCAGCCCCAGCATTTT.